These 21 T cell receptor beta chains were sequenced from one sample in a study of CD8 T cells in Susac syndrome (dated by TCRdb to the late 2010s). Preparation of the library involved the immunoSEQ multiplex PCR assay. RNA was extracted using the RNeasy kit, and roughly 0.5 to 1 microgram was reverse transcribed with random hexamers. TCRdb cleaned the public reads at Q25 with fastp, built clones with MiXCR and kept in-frame beta chains. Identical CDR3 protein sequences are pooled into one entry, listed with their most common genes and DNA. Here the sample has about 430,000 distinct CDR3 sequences; about 85% occur a single time. Approximately 0.11% of the sample is taken by the ten largest. Sequencing input: CD8+ T cells from PBMCs. These receptor sequences come from a human donor with multiple sclerosis.

CDR3 coding DNA: TGTGCCAGCAGCCAAGGCCAATCGAGCTCTGGGGCCAACGTCCTGACTTTC. Translating gives CASSQGQSSSGANVLTF. This sequence joins TRBV3-1 and TRBJ2-6; D is unresolved. The germline CDR1 and CDR2 sequences are LGHDT and YNNKEL (reference sequence). The CDR3 is 17 residues long. V lost 1 base and J 0 bases, leaving 10 bases between the germline ends.

This clonotype was recorded a few times. The rearrangement uses TRBV12-3 or TRBV12-4 and TRBJ2-5; tentative D call: TRBD1 (5 bases). The CDR3 contains 15 residues. V shed 8 bases and J shed 6 bases, with 22 bases lying between them. The CDR3 DNA follows: TGTGCCAGCGGCAGACTGGGGCAGGGTATACAGACCCAGTACTTC. This translates into CASGRLGQGIQTQYF.

The gene calls are TRBV7-2 and TRBJ2-7; 11 bases are a match to TRBD2. CDR1 is SGHTA, CDR2 FQGNSA, per germline. This CDR3 spans 18 amino acids. Trimming removed 2 bases from V and 0 bases from J; junction bases left unmatched: 9. DNA for the CDR3: TGTGCCAGCAGCTTAAGACCTAGCGGGAGGTTTAGCTCCTACGAGCAGTACTTC. It translates to CASSLRPSGRFSSYEQYF.

The chain links TRBV4-1 to TRBJ1-1, with 8 bases fitting TRBD1. CDR1 MGHRA and CDR2 YSYEKL come from the germline V gene. The CDR3 is made up of 14 amino acids. Trimming removed 3 bases from V and 8 bases from J; junction bases left unmatched: 8. CDR3 residues: CASSQDRVLIEAFF. As DNA, the CDR3 is TGCGCCAGCAGCCAGGACAGGGTACTTATCGAAGCTTTCTTT.

The chain links TRBV5-1 to TRBJ2-2; the D gene is possibly TRBD1 (5 bases). The germline V gene has CDR1 SGHRS and CDR2 YFSETQ. The CDR3 runs to 16 residues. With 4 bases removed from V and 1 base from J, the gap between germline ends came to 14 bases. In DNA, the CDR3 is TGCGCCAGCAGCCAAGACCGTAGGGGGAACACCGGGGAGCTGTTTTTT. It translates to CASSQDRRGNTGELFF.

The genes are TRBV6-1 and TRBJ2-7; TRBD1 matches at 9 bases. Germline values: CDR1 MNHNS, CDR2 SASEGT. The CDR3 sequence is 15 residues long. The trim removed 3 bases at V and 3 bases at J, leaving 6 bases unmatched. DNA of the CDR3: TGTGCCAGCAGTGATCTGGGACAGGGTTTCTACGAGCAGTACTTC. Its translation: CASSDLGQGFYEQYF.

In regard to this clonotype: One end of the junction fails to match germline, which may point to a read error. The chain links TRBV20-1 to TRBJ1-1; no reliable D call. Per germline, CDR1 DFQATT and CDR2 SNEGSKA (reference sequence). This CDR3 region has 13 residues. In nucleotides, the CDR3 is TGCAGTGCTAGTCTCGGCAGGTCATTTGAAGTTTTCTTT. Translated: CSASLGRSFEVFF.

The table lists this clonotype with a count of one. The V gene is TRBV7-6, the J gene TRBJ1-2; D remains unclear. CDR3 size: 14 residues. Germline CDR1 SGHVS, CDR2 FNYEAQ. V lost 1 base and J lost 5, with 11 bases in between. In nucleotides, the CDR3 is TGTGCCAGCAGCTTAGGCGCCGAGACATATGGCTACACCTTC. Encoded protein: CASSLGAETYGYTF.

V is TRBV5-1 and J is TRBJ2-7; maybe TRBD1 (6 bases). The CDR3 has 14 amino acids. V was trimmed by 4 bases and J by 3 bases, leaving 14 bases between them. CDR1 and CDR2 from the germline V gene are SGHRS and YFSETQ. CDR3 residues: CASSADSENYEQYF. CDR3 DNA: TGCGCCAGCAGCGCGGACAGCGAGAACTACGAGCAGTACTTC.

The chain has TRBV7-3 and TRBJ1-1; D is unresolved. The CDR3 loop spans 15 amino acids. Germline V gene lookup returns CDR1 SGHTA and CDR2 FQGTGA. V lost 5 bases and J 1 base, leaving 14 bases between the germline ends. This CDR3 reads CASSPKVQENTEAFF. CDR3 sequence (DNA): TGTGCCAGCAGCCCAAAGGTGCAGGAGAACACTGAAGCTTTCTTT.

The V and J genes are TRBV5-6 and TRBJ1-5; D remains unclear. Between the trimmed V and J ends, which lost 6 bases and 5 bases, there was a span of 18 bases. The CDR3 has 15 amino acids. Germline lookup yields CDR1 SGHDT and CDR2 YYEEEE. The CDR3 loop reads CASMGLQGRDQPQHF. Written as DNA, the CDR3 is TGTGCCAGCATGGGATTACAAGGGCGGGATCAGCCCCAGCATTTT.

In DNA form, the CDR3 reads TGTGCCAGCAGCGTCCGACAGGGTTTGGAGACCCAGTACTTC. Translating gives CASSVRQGLETQYF. The V call is TRBV9, the J call TRBJ2-5; 7 nucleotides match TRBD1. Germline V gene lookup returns CDR1 SGDLS and CDR2 YYNGEE. Germline trimming cut 2 bases from V and 5 bases from J; bases unmatched to any gene: 6. The CDR3 totals 14 residues.

V usage is TRBV19 and J usage is TRBJ2-5, with D hard to call. Germline loops: CDR1 LNHDA, CDR2 SQIVND (reference sequence). There are 11 residues in the CDR3. Trimming took 3 bases from V and 4 from J, leaving 3 bases between them. In DNA form, the CDR3 reads TGTGCCAGTAGTATGCGAGAGACCCAGTACTTC. It encodes CASSMRETQYF. The whole variable domain, filled in from reference TRBV19 and TRBJ2-5, reads DGGITQSPKYLFRKEGQNVTLSCEQNLNHDAMYWYRQDPGQGLRLIYYSQIVNDFQKGDIAEGYSVSREKKESFPLTVTSAQKNPTAFYLCASSMRETQYFGPGTRLLVL.

This clonotype occurred once. The chain joins TRBV27 to TRBJ1-1, with a tentative D call TRBD1 (5 bases). The CDR3 consists of 17 residues. The germline V gene encodes CDR1 MNHEY and CDR2 SMNVEV (reference sequence). Between the trimmed V and J ends, which lost 3 bases and 2 bases, there was a span of 19 bases. The CDR3 is CASSFFTHDSPNTEAFF. CDR3 DNA sequence: TGTGCCAGCAGTTTCTTCACCCATGACAGTCCCAACACTGAAGCTTTCTTT.

V usage is TRBV6-2 or TRBV6-3 and J usage is TRBJ2-2; TRBD2 agrees at 8 bases. The length of the CDR3 is 15 residues. Germline lookup yields CDR1 MNHEY and CDR2 SVGEGT. Losses at the gene ends were 10 bases for V and 5 bases for J; bases not matched to a gene: 12. The CDR3 protein is CATLGSGKVTGELFF. In DNA form, the CDR3 reads TGTGCCACCCTGGGTAGCGGGAAAGTTACCGGGGAGCTGTTTTTT.

The chain couples TRBV6-1 to TRBJ2-1; D gene ambiguous. The CDR3 sequence is 12 residues long. Germline V gene lookup returns CDR1 MNHNS and CDR2 SASEGT. Trimming pared 1 base from V and 8 bases from J, leaving 6 bases between. The CDR3 is CASSEVGYEQFF. CDR3 nucleotide sequence: TGTGCCAGCAGTGAAGTGGGGTATGAGCAGTTCTTC.

The V call is TRBV28, the J call TRBJ2-7; weak D call: TRBD1 (5 bases). The germline V gene encodes CDR1 MDHEN and CDR2 SYDVKM. The CDR3 loop spans 16 amino acids. V was shortened by 7 bases and J by 4 bases, with 23 bases between the two germline ends. In DNA form, the CDR3 reads TGTGCCAGCACCCTCGCCGTGGGGCCTCGGGTTTACGAGCAGTACTTC. This sequence encodes CASTLAVGPRVYEQYF.

CDR3 protein: CASSLGRGHLDTEAFF. CDR3 DNA sequence: TGTGCCAGCAGCTTGGGTAGGGGACATTTAGACACTGAAGCTTTCTTT. This chain connects TRBV5-6 to TRBJ1-1, with D possibly being TRBD1 (6 bases). V was trimmed by 0 bases and J by 3 bases, leaving 15 bases between them. CDR3 length: 16 amino acids. Germline V gene lookup returns CDR1 SGHDT and CDR2 YYEEEE.

This rearrangement joins TRBV3-1 to TRBJ2-1, with 15 nucleotides matching TRBD2. Germline V gives CDR1 LGHDT, CDR2 YNNKEL (reference sequence). J lost 8 bases, V lost 4 bases, and 6 bases had no gene match. This CDR3 contains 16 residues. The CDR3 protein is CASSPGTSGGSYEQFF. The CDR3 DNA is TGTGCCAGCAGCCCAGGGACTAGCGGGGGGTCATATGAGCAGTTCTTC.

This clonotype was seen just once. V usage is TRBV7-3 and J usage is TRBJ2-1; 7 bases match TRBD2. Germline values: CDR1 SGHTA, CDR2 FQGTGA. Unmatched junction bases numbered 7, after V lost 5 bases and J lost 0 bases. The CDR3 covers 16 residues. CDR3 loop: CASSRGLAVSYNEQFF. CDR3 bases: TGTGCCAGCAGCCGTGGCCTAGCGGTCTCCTACAATGAGCAGTTCTTC.

The V call is TRBV19, the J call TRBJ1-1; D gene ambiguous. V gave up 5 bases and J gave up 1 base, with 11 bases separating them. The CDR3 spans 14 residues. The germline V gene encodes CDR1 LNHDA and CDR2 SQIVND (reference sequence). This CDR3 is CASSVDGWNTEAFF. CDR3 coding DNA: TGTGCCAGTAGTGTGGACGGGTGGAACACTGAAGCTTTCTTT.